This T cell receptor (beta chain) is from a study of early T cells in non-severe SARS-CoV-2 infection. As for this clonotype: Its antigen is not identified.

Study results and caveats: Matching with VDJdb favored anti-spike CD8 responses (missing private and CD4 specificities).

Attached unique molecular identifiers marked individual cDNA molecules. TCRdb processed the 5' RACE reads anew with MiXCR; each CDR3 protein has one entry. This sample carries just under 65,000 distinct CDR3 sequences, roughly 13% of them seen once, and the ten largest clones take around 4%. This CDR3 has 14 residues. CDR1 SNHLY and CDR2 FYNNEI come from the germline V gene. Unmatched junction bases numbered 2, after V lost 4 bases and J lost 1 base. Sequenced sample: whole blood. The TCR sequence derives from an adult who was a healthcare worker with PCR-confirmed SARS-CoV-2 infection or an uninfected control (not recorded which). This chain joins TRBV2 and TRBJ1-1; 8 bases align to TRBD1. In nucleotides, the CDR3 is TGTGCCAGCAGTGGGGGGACAGGGAACACTGAAGCTTTCTTT. Translated: CASSGGTGNTEAFF. The complete variable domain, with remaining parts taken from reference TRBV2 and TRBJ1-1, reads EPEVTQTPSHQVTQMGQEVILRCVPISNHLYFYWYRQILGQKVEFLVSFYNNEISEKSEIFDDQFSVERPDGSNFTLKIRSTKLEDSAMYFCASSGGTGNTEAFFGQGTRLTVV.